Below, 16 T cell receptor beta chains from the same sample are listed, as sequenced in a study of vaccination effects on CD4 cells after COVID-19. Viral peptide pools were used in the ViraFEST assay to expand antigen-specific CD4+ T cells, and sequencing came afterward. The authors isolated CD4+ T cells after 10 days of culture. All study participants received two doses of BNT162b2 or mRNA-1273 vaccine. Only in-frame clones appear in the TCRdb table, and some are missing; sequencing was by immunoSEQ multiplex PCR. The data show some 14,000 clones, with approximately 68% seen just once and approximately 23% held by the top ten. No cognate antigen is known for these TCRs. The source material was CD4+ T cells from PBMCs cultured with HCoV-NL63 spike peptides, sampled after COVID-19 vaccination. The source is a human donor who received a COVID-19 vaccine.

The V gene is TRBV7-9, the J gene TRBJ1-2; D is unclear. The CDR3 consists of 14 residues. CDR1 is SEHNR, CDR2 FQNEAQ, per germline (reference sequence). The V and J ends lost 5 bases and 4 bases respectively, with 14 bases between them. The CDR3 reads CASSPPVPRYGYTF. The CDR3 bases are TGTGCCAGCAGCCCACCCGTCCCGCGCTATGGCTACACCTTC.

The count of this clone is one. The chain joins TRBV3-1 (or the pseudogene TRBV3-2) to TRBJ2-5; D unclear. The CDR3 spans 11 residues. CDR1 and CDR2 from the germline V gene are LGHDT and YNNKEL (reference sequence). Trimming pared 4 bases from V and 7 bases from J, leaving 7 bases between. Here the CDR3 reads CASSPGTTQYF. For the CDR3, the DNA is TGTGCCAGCAGCCCTGGTACGACCCAGTACTTC.

CDR3: CAGAVFPSPGPNTEAFF. CDR3 DNA sequence: TGCGCCGGCGCTGTCTTTCCCAGCCCCGGCCCCAACACTGAAGCTTTCTTT. This chain uses TRBV23-1 with TRBJ1-1; D ambiguous. TRBV23-1 is treated as an ORF (open reading frame) with a function not yet certain. The V gene lost 11 bases and the J gene lost 2 bases, with 27 bases spanning the gap. The CDR3 is 17 residues long.

The chain joins TRBV9 to TRBJ1-2; TRBD1 is a possible D gene (5 bases). The V gene lost 4 bases and the J gene lost 8 bases, with 15 bases spanning the gap. CDR1 is SGDLS, CDR2 YYNGEE, per germline. The CDR3 is 13 amino acids. The CDR3 here is CASSPGTVNGYTF. Here the CDR3 DNA reads TGTGCCAGCAGCCCCGGGACGGTGAACGGCTACACCTTC.

This chain uses TRBV7-9 with TRBJ2-7; TRBD1 might be the D (5 bases). Germline CDR1 reads SEHNR; CDR2 reads FQNEAQ (reference sequence). Trimming shortened V by 5 bases and J by 4 bases, and 15 bases separated the two germline ends. The CDR3 sequence is 14 residues long. This CDR3 reads CASSQGDPRYEQYF. DNA for the CDR3: TGTGCCAGCAGCCAAGGGGATCCCCGTTACGAGCAGTACTTC.

The chain recombines TRBV10-3 with TRBJ2-3, with D uncertain. This CDR3 contains 12 residues. Germline CDR1 reads ENHRY; CDR2 reads SYGVKD. V dropped 2 bases and J dropped 4 bases, with 4 bases sitting between them. CDR3 sequence reads: CAISEGADTQYF. The CDR3 DNA follows: TGTGCCATCAGTGAGGGGGCAGATACGCAGTATTTT.

This sequence joins TRBV7-2 and TRBJ1-2; D not resolved. This CDR3 region has 12 residues. CDR1 is SGHTA and CDR2 is FQGNSA in the germline V gene. V was trimmed by 1 base and J by 4 bases, leaving 4 bases between them. The CDR3 here is CASSLDSYGYTF. As DNA, the CDR3 is TGTGCCAGCAGCTTAGACAGCTATGGCTACACCTTC.

J is TRBJ1-1 and V is TRBV15; no clear D. From germline, CDR1 is LNHNV and CDR2 YYDKDF (reference sequence). V was cut by 1 base and J by 0 bases, with 9 bases left in between. The CDR3 is 15 amino acids. CDR3 protein: CATSRAYKMNTEAFF. DNA of the CDR3: TGTGCCACCAGCAGAGCGTATAAAATGAACACTGAAGCTTTCTTT.

This chain links TRBV15 with TRBJ2-1; no clear D. Deletions cut 0 bases from V and 4 bases from J, with 10 bases between. The CDR3 totals 15 residues. Germline V gene sequence: CDR1 LNHNV, CDR2 YYDKDF (reference sequence). The DNA for the CDR3 is TGTGCCACCAGCAGAGATCGTGCGGCATACAATGAGCAGTTCTTC. Translating it yields CATSRDRAAYNEQFF.

This sequence joins TRBV5-1 and TRBJ1-1; D possibly corresponds to TRBD1 (5 bases). The V gene's germline CDR1 is SGHRS and CDR2 YFSETQ. This CDR3 comprises 14 residues. V was pared by 2 bases and J by 1 base, with 9 bases between. CDR3 in DNA: TGCGCCAGCAGCTTACAGGTGGAGAACACTGAAGCTTTCTTT. This sequence encodes CASSLQVENTEAFF. The full variable domain, completed using reference TRBV5-1 and TRBJ1-1, is KAGVTQTPRYLIKTRGQQVTLSCSPISGHRSVSWYQQTPGQGLQFLFEYFSETQRNKGNFPGRFSGRQFSNSRSEMNVSTLELGDSALYLCASSLQVENTEAFFGQGTRLTVV.

The chain has TRBV6-2 or TRBV6-3 and TRBJ2-1, with 8 bases fitting TRBD1. The CDR3 totals 15 residues. V lost 6 bases and J lost 7; bases outside the gene matches: 11. Germline values: CDR1 MNHEY, CDR2 SVGEGT. In DNA form, the CDR3 reads TGTGCCAGCAGCAACAGGGACAGGCAGTGGAATGAGCAGTTCTTC. It encodes CASSNRDRQWNEQFF.

The chain carries TRBV4-3 and TRBJ2-6, with a weak D call TRBD2 (6 bases). Germline V gene lookup returns CDR1 LGHNA and CDR2 YSLEER. The CDR3 has 19 amino acids. V dropped 1 base and J dropped 3 bases, with 19 bases sitting between them. The CDR3 coding sequence is TGCGCCAGCAGCCAAGGGACCCGGAGGGGTCCGGGTGGGGCCAACGTCCTGACTTTC. Protein sequence: CASSQGTRRGPGGANVLTF.

V usage is TRBV7-2 and J usage is TRBJ2-3; D gene uncertain. Germline CDR1 SGHTA, CDR2 FQGNSA. CDR3 size: 14 residues. V was clipped by 5 bases and J by 7 bases, with 16 bases between them. CDR3 DNA: TGTGCCAGCAGCGCTCTTGTCTCCACGAATACGCAGTATTTT. Its translation: CASSALVSTNTQYF. Using reference TRBV7-2 and TRBJ2-3 for the parts outside the CDR3, the full variable domain is GAGVSQSPSNKVTEKGKDVELRCDPISGHTALYWYRQSLGQGLEFLIYFQGNSAPDKSGLPSDRFSAERTGGSVSTLTIQRTQQEDSAVYLCASSALVSTNTQYFGPGTRLTVL.

The rearrangement links TRBV10-3 to TRBJ1-1; D unclear. V was clipped by 2 bases and J by 5 bases, with 12 bases between them. CDR1 is ENHRY and CDR2 is SYGVKD in the germline V gene. The CDR3 totals 14 residues. CDR3 loop: CAISEEGMGTEAFF. The CDR3 bases are TGTGCCATCAGTGAGGAGGGCATGGGGACTGAAGCTTTCTTT.

The chain has TRBV5-1 and TRBJ1-2; 7 bases line up with TRBD1. J lost 7 bases, V lost 2 bases, and 8 bases had no gene match. CDR1 SGHRS and CDR2 YFSETQ come from the germline V gene. CDR3 length: 14 amino acids. CDR3: CASSLGQASSGYTF. CDR3 nucleotides: TGCGCCAGCAGCTTAGGACAGGCGAGCTCTGGCTACACCTTC.

The chain has TRBV19 and TRBJ1-2; 8 bases match TRBD1. The CDR3 contains 13 residues. Looked up from germline, CDR1 is LNHDA and CDR2 is SQIVND (reference sequence). The V segment lost 3 bases and the J segment 7 bases; nucleotides outside the gene matches: 4. This chain's CDR3 is CASSIDRGGGYTF. Written as DNA, the CDR3 is TGTGCCAGTAGTATCGACAGGGGAGGTGGCTACACCTTC. Drawing the rest from reference TRBV19 and TRBJ1-2, the complete variable domain is DGGITQSPKYLFRKEGQNVTLSCEQNLNHDAMYWYRQDPGQGLRLIYYSQIVNDFQKGDIAEGYSVSREKKESFPLTVTSAQKNPTAFYLCASSIDRGGGYTFGSGTRLTVV.